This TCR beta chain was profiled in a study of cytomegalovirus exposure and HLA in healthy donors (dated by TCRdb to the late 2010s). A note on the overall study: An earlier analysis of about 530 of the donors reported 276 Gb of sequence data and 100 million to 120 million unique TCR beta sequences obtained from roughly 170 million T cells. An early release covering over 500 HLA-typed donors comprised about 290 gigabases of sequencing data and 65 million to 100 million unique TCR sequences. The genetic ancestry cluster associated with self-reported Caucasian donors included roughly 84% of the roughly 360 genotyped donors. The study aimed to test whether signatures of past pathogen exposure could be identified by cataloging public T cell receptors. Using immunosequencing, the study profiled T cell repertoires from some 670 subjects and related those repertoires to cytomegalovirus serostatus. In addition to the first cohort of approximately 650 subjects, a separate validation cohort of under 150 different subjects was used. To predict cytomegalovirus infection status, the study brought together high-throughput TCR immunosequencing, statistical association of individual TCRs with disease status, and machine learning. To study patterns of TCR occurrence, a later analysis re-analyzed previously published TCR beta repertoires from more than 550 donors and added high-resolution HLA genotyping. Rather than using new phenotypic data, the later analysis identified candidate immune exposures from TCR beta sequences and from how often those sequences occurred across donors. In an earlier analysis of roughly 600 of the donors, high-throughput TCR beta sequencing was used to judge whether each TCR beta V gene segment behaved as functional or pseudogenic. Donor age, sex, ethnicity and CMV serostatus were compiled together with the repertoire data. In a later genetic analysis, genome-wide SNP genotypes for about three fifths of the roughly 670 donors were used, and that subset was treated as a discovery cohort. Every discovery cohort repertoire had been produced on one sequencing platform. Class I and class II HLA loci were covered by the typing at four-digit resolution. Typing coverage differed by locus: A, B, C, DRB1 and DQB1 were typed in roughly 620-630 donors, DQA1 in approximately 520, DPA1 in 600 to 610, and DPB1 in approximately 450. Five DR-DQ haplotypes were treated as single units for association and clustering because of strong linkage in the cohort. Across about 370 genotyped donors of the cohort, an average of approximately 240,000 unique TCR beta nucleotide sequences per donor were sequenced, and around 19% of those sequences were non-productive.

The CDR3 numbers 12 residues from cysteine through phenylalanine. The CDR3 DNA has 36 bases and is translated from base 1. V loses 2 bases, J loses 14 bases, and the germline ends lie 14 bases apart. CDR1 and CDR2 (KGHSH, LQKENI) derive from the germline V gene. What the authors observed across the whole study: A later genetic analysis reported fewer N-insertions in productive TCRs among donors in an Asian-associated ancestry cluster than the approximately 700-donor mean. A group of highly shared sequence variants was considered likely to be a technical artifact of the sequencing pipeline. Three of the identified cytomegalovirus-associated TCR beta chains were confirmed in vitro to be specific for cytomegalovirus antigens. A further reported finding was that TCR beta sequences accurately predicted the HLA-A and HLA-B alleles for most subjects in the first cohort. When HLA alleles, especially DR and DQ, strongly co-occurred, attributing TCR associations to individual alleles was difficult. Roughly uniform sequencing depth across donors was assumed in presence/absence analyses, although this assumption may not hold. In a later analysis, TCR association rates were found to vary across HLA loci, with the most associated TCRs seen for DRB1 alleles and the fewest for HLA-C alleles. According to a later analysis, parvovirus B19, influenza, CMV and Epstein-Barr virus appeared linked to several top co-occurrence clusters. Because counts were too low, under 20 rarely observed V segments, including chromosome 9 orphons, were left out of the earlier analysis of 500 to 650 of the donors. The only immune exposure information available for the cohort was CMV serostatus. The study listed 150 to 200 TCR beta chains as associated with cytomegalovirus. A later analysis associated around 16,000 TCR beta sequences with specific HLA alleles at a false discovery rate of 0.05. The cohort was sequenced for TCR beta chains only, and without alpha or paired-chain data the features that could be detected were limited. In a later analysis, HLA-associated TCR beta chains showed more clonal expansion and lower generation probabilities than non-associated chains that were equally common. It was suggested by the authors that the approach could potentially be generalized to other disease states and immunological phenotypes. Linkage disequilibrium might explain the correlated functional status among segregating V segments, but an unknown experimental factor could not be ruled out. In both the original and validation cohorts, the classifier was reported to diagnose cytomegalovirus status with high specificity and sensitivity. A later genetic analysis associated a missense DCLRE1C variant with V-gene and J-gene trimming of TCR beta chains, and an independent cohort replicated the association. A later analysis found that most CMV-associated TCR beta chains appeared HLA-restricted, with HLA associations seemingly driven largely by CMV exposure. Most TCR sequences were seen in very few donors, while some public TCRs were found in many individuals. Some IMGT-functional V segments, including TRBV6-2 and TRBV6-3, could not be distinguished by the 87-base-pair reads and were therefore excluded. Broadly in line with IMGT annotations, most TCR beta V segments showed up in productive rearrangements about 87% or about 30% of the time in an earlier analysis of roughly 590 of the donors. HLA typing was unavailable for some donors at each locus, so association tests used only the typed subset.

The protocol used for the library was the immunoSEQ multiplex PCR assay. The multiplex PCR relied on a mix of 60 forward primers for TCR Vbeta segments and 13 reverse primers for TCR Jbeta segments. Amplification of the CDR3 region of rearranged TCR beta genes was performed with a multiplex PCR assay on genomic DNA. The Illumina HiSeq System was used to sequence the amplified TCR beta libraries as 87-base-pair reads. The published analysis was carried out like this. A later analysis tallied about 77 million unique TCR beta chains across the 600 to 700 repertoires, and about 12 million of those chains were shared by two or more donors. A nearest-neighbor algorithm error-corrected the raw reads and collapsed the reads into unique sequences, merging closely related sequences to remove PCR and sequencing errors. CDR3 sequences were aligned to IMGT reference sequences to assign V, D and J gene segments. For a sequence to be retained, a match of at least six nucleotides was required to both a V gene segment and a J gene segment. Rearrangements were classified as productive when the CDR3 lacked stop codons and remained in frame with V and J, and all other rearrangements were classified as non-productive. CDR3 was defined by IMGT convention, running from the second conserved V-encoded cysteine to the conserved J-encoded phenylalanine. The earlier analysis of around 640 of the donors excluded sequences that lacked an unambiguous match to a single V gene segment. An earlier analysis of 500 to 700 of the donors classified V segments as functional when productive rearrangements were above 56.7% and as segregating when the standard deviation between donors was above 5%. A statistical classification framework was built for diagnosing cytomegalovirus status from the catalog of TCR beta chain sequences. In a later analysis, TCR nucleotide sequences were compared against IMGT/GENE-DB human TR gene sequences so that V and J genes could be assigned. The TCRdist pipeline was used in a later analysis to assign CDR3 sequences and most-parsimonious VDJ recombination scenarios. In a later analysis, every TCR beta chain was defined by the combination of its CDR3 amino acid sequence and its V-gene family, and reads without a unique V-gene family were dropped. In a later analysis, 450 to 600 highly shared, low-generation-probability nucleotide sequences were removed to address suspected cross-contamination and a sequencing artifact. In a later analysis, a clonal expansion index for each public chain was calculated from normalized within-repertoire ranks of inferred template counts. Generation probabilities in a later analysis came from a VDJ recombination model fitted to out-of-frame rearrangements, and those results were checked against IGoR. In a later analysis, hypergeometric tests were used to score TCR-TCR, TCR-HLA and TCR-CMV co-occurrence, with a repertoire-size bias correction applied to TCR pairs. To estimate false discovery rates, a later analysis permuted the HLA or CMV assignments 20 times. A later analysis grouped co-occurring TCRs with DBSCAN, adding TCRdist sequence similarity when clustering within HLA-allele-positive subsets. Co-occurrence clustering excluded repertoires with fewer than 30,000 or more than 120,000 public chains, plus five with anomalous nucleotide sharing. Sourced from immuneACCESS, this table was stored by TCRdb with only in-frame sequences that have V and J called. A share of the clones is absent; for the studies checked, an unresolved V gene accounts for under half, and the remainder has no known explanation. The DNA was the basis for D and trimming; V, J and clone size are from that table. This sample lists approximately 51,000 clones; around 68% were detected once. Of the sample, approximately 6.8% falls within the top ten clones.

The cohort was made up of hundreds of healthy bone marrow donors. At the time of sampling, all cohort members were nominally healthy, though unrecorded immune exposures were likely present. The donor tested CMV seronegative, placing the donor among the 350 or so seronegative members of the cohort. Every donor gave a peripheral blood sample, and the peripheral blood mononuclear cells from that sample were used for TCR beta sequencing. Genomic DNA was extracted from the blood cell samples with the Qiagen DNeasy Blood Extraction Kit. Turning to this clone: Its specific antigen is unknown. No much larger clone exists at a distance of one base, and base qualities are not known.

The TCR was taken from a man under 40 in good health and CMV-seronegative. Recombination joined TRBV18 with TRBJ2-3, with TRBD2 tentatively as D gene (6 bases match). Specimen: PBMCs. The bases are TGTGCCAGCTCACCAAGTCGTCTAGCGCCGTATTTT. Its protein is CASSPSRLAPYF.